A single sample gave rise to the 6 T cell receptor beta chains below, sequenced in a study of neoadjuvant anti-PD-1 for oral cavity cancer. This sample's time point: after neoadjuvant nivolumab, at surgical resection. Clones were sequenced by immunoSEQ multiplex PCR, and TCRdb holds only the in-frame ones, with some missing. The sample lists around 13,000 clones; under 85% were seen once. The source material was PBMCs, sampled after nivolumab (anti-PD-1) treatment. The receptors shown here come from a person between 40 and 85 years old with oral cavity squamous cell carcinoma.

This clone was detected only once. The chain links TRBV25-1 to TRBJ1-1; D not certain. V gave up 1 base and J gave up 6 bases, with 15 bases separating them. Germline V gene sequence: CDR1 MGHDK, CDR2 SYGVNS. This CDR3 spans 15 amino acids. The CDR3 nucleotides read TGTGCCAGCAGTGAATCCCACTTAAGGTGGGCTGAAGCTTTCTTT. Protein: CASSESHLRWAEAFF.

This clone came up a few times. V usage is TRBV2 and J usage is TRBJ2-7; 7 nucleotides align to TRBD2. The J segment lost 6 bases and the V segment lost 6 bases, leaving 8 bases of the junction unmatched. CDR3 length equals 13 residues. Germline CDR1 and CDR2: SNHLY and FYNNEI. CDR3 in DNA: TGTGCCAGCAGAGGGACTACCCCATCCGAGCAGTACTTC. It translates to CASRGTTPSEQYF.

The V call is TRBV2, the J call TRBJ2-5; no firm D call. This CDR3 is built from 14 residues. V shed 5 bases and J shed 6 bases, with 16 bases lying between them. Germline V lookup: CDR1 SNHLY, CDR2 FYNNEI. CDR3 bases: TGTGCCAGCAGTCGAGTTGAAGGTTTGAAGACCCAGTACTTC. Protein sequence: CASSRVEGLKTQYF.

For the CDR3, the DNA is TGTGCCATCGGGACAGCCCAGGACGCCTCTGGGGCCAACGTCCTGACTTTC. Its translation: CAIGTAQDASGANVLTF. The V call is TRBV10-3, the J call TRBJ2-6; 7 bases are a match to TRBD1. This CDR3 has 17 residues. The V segment lost 8 bases and the J segment 0 bases; nucleotides outside the gene matches: 10. CDR1 is ENHRY and CDR2 is SYGVKD in the germline V gene.

The chain carries TRBV2 and TRBJ1-1; D perhaps matches TRBD1 (5 bases). Germline assignment: CDR1 SNHLY and CDR2 FYNNEI. V was trimmed by 4 bases and J by 7 bases, leaving 16 bases between them. The CDR3 is 14 residues long. In DNA, the CDR3 is TGTGCCAGCAGTGTAATCGGGGCGGCCGGTGAAGCTTTCTTT. It codes for CASSVIGAAGEAFF.

V is TRBV5-1 and J is TRBJ2-5; maybe TRBD2 (6 bases). CDR1 and CDR2 from the germline V gene are SGHRS and YFSETQ. The CDR3 spans 14 residues. Trimming took 4 bases from V and 5 from J, leaving 15 bases between them. CDR3 in DNA: TGCGCCAGCAGCCGGCCCGGGGGTTCGGAGACCCAGTACTTC. It translates to CASSRPGGSETQYF.